These 3 T cell receptor beta chains came from one sample sequenced in a study of T cells in tuberculosis. As for time point: new active TB diagnosis, blood taken before or within 7 days of starting treatment. Clones were read by immunoSEQ multiplex PCR, and TCRdb kept only the in-frame ones, dropping some. The sample includes fewer than 55,000 clones, nearly 95% seen only once; the top ten take more than 1.4%. The specimen was PBMCs, collected at tuberculosis diagnosis. The source of these receptors is an adult with tuberculosis.

This clone was detected only once. The chain carries TRBV4-3 and TRBJ1-2; no clear D gene. The CDR3 loop spans 15 amino acids. Germline CDR1 and CDR2: LGHNA and YSLEER. The V and J ends lost 0 bases and 1 base respectively, with 9 bases between them. The DNA for the CDR3 is TGCGCCAGCAGCCAAGATCGGTTGGTTAACTATGGCTACACCTTC. It encodes CASSQDRLVNYGYTF.

The rearrangement joins TRBV7-9 to TRBJ2-7; TRBD1 agrees at 7 bases. CDR3 length: 13 residues. J was trimmed by 3 bases and V by 2 bases; bases with no gene match: 1. Germline lookup yields CDR1 SEHNR and CDR2 FQNEAQ (reference sequence). The CDR3 loop is CASSLRQGYEQYF. The DNA of the CDR3 is TGTGCCAGCAGCTTAAGACAGGGCTACGAGCAGTACTTC.

The chain recombines TRBV18 with TRBJ2-7, with D possibly matching TRBD1 (6 bases). The CDR3 has 11 amino acids. Germline CDR1 KGHSH, CDR2 LQKENI. V shed 8 bases and J shed 6 bases, with 11 bases lying between them. The chain's CDR3 is CASRTAGEQYF. The CDR3 DNA sequence: TGTGCCAGCCGGACAGCTGGCGAGCAGTACTTC.